Following are 8 T cell receptor beta chains from one sample sequenced in a study of control samples from healthy donors and cancer patients. Only in-frame clones appear in the TCRdb table, and some are missing; sequencing was by immunoSEQ multiplex PCR. There are 150,000 or so clones in the sample; around 90% occur only once, and about 2.3% lies in the top ten. Sequenced: blood. The receptors shown here come from a man aged 35-49 years in good health.

This clone was detected once. The chain employs TRBV3-1 (or the pseudogene TRBV3-2) and TRBJ1-2; 8 positions match TRBD1. This CDR3 has 15 amino acids. Germline CDR1 and CDR2: LGHDT and YNNKEL (reference sequence). Trimming cost V 4 bases and J 2 bases; bases outside gene matches: 6. In DNA, the CDR3 is TGTGCCAGCAGCCCACGAGGACAGGGAAACTATGGCTACACCTTC. Amino acids: CASSPRGQGNYGYTF.

The chain links TRBV5-4 to TRBJ1-1; D is perhaps TRBD1 (6 bases). Trimming pared 0 bases from V and 7 bases from J, leaving 13 bases between. Germline V gene data show CDR1 as SGHNT and CDR2 as YYREEE (reference sequence). CDR3 length equals 14 residues. The CDR3 sequence is CASSLGENRVEAFF. CDR3 DNA sequence: TGTGCCAGCAGCTTGGGGGAGAACAGGGTTGAAGCTTTCTTT.

The chain is built from TRBV28 and TRBJ1-6, with 8 positions matching TRBD1. There are 14 residues in the CDR3. Germline CDR1 is MDHEN and CDR2 is SYDVKM. J was trimmed by 8 bases and V by 6 bases; bases with no gene match: 6. This chain's CDR3 is CASRSGTGYSPLHF. For the CDR3, the DNA is TGTGCCAGCAGGTCCGGGACAGGCTATTCACCCCTCCACTTT.

The chain recombines TRBV10-3 with TRBJ1-1; maybe TRBD1 (5 bases). CDR3 length equals 13 residues. Trimming took 5 bases from V and 7 from J, leaving 14 bases between them. The V gene's germline CDR1 is ENHRY and CDR2 SYGVKD. This CDR3 reads CAISNSGYGEAFF. CDR3 bases: TGTGCCATCAGTAATTCAGGGTATGGTGAAGCTTTCTTT.

The chain employs TRBV28 and TRBJ1-1; D uncertain. The CDR3 extends over 16 amino acids. The V and J ends lost 0 bases and 2 bases respectively, with 13 bases between them. Germline V gives CDR1 MDHEN, CDR2 SYDVKM. DNA of the CDR3: TGTGCCAGCAGTTTATGGCCAGAAGAAATTAACACTGAAGCTTTCTTT. Amino acid sequence: CASSLWPEEINTEAFF.

This sequence joins TRBV2 and TRBJ1-3; tentative D call: TRBD1 (5 bases). Trimming took 7 bases from V and 7 from J, leaving 11 bases between them. Germline CDR1 SNHLY, CDR2 FYNNEI. The CDR3 totals 12 residues. CDR3 loop: CASKGEGNTIYF. DNA for the CDR3: TGTGCCAGCAAAGGAGAGGGGAACACCATATATTTT.

The rearrangement links TRBV5-1 to TRBJ1-6; maybe TRBD1 (5 bases). CDR3 length: 14 amino acids. Germline CDR1 and CDR2: SGHRS and YFSETQ. Between the trimmed V and J ends, which lost 0 bases and 8 bases, there was a span of 9 bases. The CDR3, as DNA: TGCGCCAGCAGCTTGGGCGGGACCGATTCACCCCTCCACTTT. Translating gives CASSLGGTDSPLHF.

The chain has TRBV2 and TRBJ2-1, with D possibly being TRBD1 (6 bases). Per the germline V gene, CDR1 is SNHLY and CDR2 is FYNNEI. The CDR3 sequence is 16 residues long. V was clipped by 7 bases and J by 5 bases, with 21 bases between them. The DNA of the CDR3 is TGTGCCAGCACCCAAAGGTCCGGGACAACCAACAATGAGCAGTTCTTC. This codes for CASTQRSGTTNNEQFF.